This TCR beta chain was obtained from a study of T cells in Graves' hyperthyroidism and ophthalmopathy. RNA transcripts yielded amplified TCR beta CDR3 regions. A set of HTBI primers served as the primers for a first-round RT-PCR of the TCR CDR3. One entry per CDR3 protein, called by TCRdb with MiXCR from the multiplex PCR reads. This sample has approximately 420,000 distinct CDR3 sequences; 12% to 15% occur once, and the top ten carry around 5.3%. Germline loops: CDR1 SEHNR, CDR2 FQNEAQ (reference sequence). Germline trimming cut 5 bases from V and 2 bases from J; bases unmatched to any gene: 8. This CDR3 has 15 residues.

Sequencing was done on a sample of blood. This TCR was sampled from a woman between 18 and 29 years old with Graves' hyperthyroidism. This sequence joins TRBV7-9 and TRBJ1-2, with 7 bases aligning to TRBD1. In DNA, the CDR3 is TGTGCCAGCAGCCTTCGACAGGGCGAAAACTATGGCTACACCTTC. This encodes CASSLRQGENYGYTF.